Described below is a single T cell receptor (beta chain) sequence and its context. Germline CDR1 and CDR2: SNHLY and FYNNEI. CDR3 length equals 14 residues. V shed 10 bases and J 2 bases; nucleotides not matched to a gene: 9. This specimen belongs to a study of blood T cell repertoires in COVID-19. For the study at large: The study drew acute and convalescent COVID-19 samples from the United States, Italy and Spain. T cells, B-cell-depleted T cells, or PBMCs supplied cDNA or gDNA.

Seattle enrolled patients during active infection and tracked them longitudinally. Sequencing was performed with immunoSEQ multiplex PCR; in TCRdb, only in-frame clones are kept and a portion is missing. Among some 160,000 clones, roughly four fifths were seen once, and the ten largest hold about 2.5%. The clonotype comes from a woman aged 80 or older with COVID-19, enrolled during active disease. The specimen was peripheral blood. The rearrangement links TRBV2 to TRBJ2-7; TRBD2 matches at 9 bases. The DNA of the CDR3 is TGTGCCACCCAGGGTCTAGCGGGACCCTACGAGCAGTACTTC. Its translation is CATQGLAGPYEQYF. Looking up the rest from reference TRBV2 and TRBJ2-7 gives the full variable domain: EPEVTQTPSHQVTQMGQEVILRCVPISNHLYFYWYRQILGQKVEFLVSFYNNEISEKSEIFDDQFSVERPDGSNFTLKIRSTKLEDSAMYFCATQGLAGPYEQYFGPGTRLTVT.